The present T cell receptor beta chain was sequenced within a study of blood T cell repertoires in COVID-19 (dated by TCRdb to about 2020). About the full investigation: The collaborator samples originated in the United States, Italy and Spain and spanned the acute and convalescent phases of COVID-19. The prospective study material was composed of cDNA or gDNA derived from T cells, B-cell-depleted T cells, or PBMCs. Subjects who had been exposed to COVID-19, were actively infected with it, or had recovered from it provided the deeply sampled blood TCRbeta repertoires that made up the dataset. The repertoires were made available in a free public database intended to serve as a resource for research on the immune response to SARS-CoV-2. Samples were obtained from the ongoing ImmuneRACE study (first 160 participants) and from over 1,000 subjects provided by 6 global collaborators. Sample metadata almost always included a de-identified subject ID, COVID-19 status, age in years and sex. Where available, HLA class I and class II types were obtained from metadata supplied by the sample provider rather than from assay-based typing. Overall study results and their limits: Clinical and demographic metadata were provided uncurated, with the amount varying by source and participant.

Comment on this clone: No cognate antigen has been identified for it. Base quality data are lacking; no much larger clone is found one base away.

TCRbeta CDR3 regions were amplified from genomic DNA using the immunoSEQ Assay, a bias-controlled multiplex PCR. As for how the authors treated the data: Within the assay, amplification of reference gene primers was used to estimate how many nucleated cells each sample contained. Sequence reads were collapsed and filtered to measure the absolute abundance of every unique TCRbeta CDR3 rearrangement. For each sample, productive Simpson clonality was calculated by taking the square root of Simpson's diversity index across productive rearrangements. This immuneACCESS table, as held by TCRdb, lists in-frame sequences with V and J called but not all clones. Of the missing ones, under half trace to an unresolved V gene in checked studies; the others have no known cause. The V and J calls and clone size were taken over from that table, and D and trimming were inferred from the DNA. This sample comprises fewer than 250,000 clones, about nine tenths of them detected only once. The ten top clones hold roughly 0.95% of the sample.

The germline V gene gives CDR1 as SGDLS and CDR2 as YYNGEE. The CDR3 covers 15 residues, taking in both the cysteine and the phenylalanine. Kept here is only the CDR3 DNA, which spans 45 bases and is read in frame from base 1. Trimming takes 0 bases from V and 1 base from J, and the germline ends sit 10 bases apart. In the prospective study, participants were roughly 18 to 95 years old, resided in around 25 geographic areas of the United States, and were enrolled through a virtual design. In the prospective study, cohorts were assigned on the basis of participant-reported clinical history obtained from a screening survey and a study questionnaire. Exposed participants had been in contact with someone with a PCR-confirmed or clinician-diagnosed COVID-19 case within 2 weeks of study entry. Mobile phlebotomists in the prospective study collected whole blood, serum and a nasopharyngeal or oropharyngeal swab from every participant. Prospective study participants could optionally give additional blood draws and questionnaires over an approximately 2-month period. Blood samples from the prospective study were shipped frozen or at room temperature prior to DNA extraction.

Sequenced material: PBMCs or T cells enriched from blood (not recorded which). The sequence came from a man aged 50 or older who had been exposed to COVID-19. The rearrangement joined TRBV9 to TRBJ1-1; the best D guess is TRBD1, with 5 bases matching. The CDR3 sequence is CASSVVNRWNTEAFF. The nucleotides read TGTGCCAGCAGCGTAGTTAACAGGTGGAACACTGAAGCTTTCTTT.